A selection of T cell receptor beta chains follows, all from one sample in a study of control samples from healthy donors and cancer patients. This table comes from immunoSEQ multiplex PCR, and its TCRdb copy is limited to in-frame clones, with some not included. The sample carries about 42,000 clones, 70% to 90% recorded once. The source material was blood. Receptors originate from a man aged 55 to 70 in good health. The CDR3 runs from the conserved cysteine through the conserved F or W. A D gene is named only where the DNA matches it firmly. Size tells how often a clone was seen (once, few, many) or the class of an expanded clone, and some rows leave it out.

abundance	d_gene	v_gene	j_gene	CDR3nt	CDR3aa
.	.	TRBV5-1	TRBJ1-1	TGCGCCAGCAGCTCCCGGGTGATGAACACTGAAGCTTTCTTT	CASSSRVMNTEAFF
.	.	TRBV5-7	TRBJ1-2	TGTGCCAGCGTACAGGTCCTAGGGGGCTACACCTTC	CASVQVLGGYTF
.	.	TRBV24-1	TRBJ1-4	TGTGCCACCAGTGGGGCGGTGGGTGAAAAACTGTTTTTT	CATSGAVGEKLFF
.	.	TRBV7-9	TRBJ2-1	TGTGCCAGCAGCTTATATGAGGGGGAGCAGTTCTTC	CASSLYEGEQFF
.	.	TRBV18	TRBJ1-6	TGTGCCAGCTCACCACGGCAGGGGAATAATTCACCCCTCCACTTT	CASSPRQGNNSPLHF
.	TRBD2	TRBV18	TRBJ2-5	TGTGCCAGCTCACCACTGGGACTAGAACAAGAGACCCAGTACTTC	CASSPLGLEQETQYF
.	.	TRBV24-1	TRBJ2-7	TGTGCCACCAGTGATCGGGACGCCGGCGGCTACGAGCAGTACTTC	CATSDRDAGGYEQYF
.	.	TRBV27	TRBJ1-1	TGTGCCAGCCACCGGGGCACTGAAGCTTTCTTT	CASHRGTEAFF
.	TRBD1	TRBV2	TRBJ1-2	TGTGCCAGCACGGGACAGAGAGCTCGAGCTAACTATGGCTACACCTTC	CASTGQRARANYGYTF
.	TRBD1	TRBV19	TRBJ1-5	TGTGCCAGTAATAAATGGGGACAGCAGTTTTCAGGTGGCAATCAGCCCCAGCATTTT	CASNKWGQQFSGGNQPQHF
medium-sized	TRBD1	TRBV30	TRBJ1-2	TGTGCCTGGATCAGCGGGACAGGGGAAGACTATGGCTACACCTTC	CAWISGTGEDYGYTF
.	.	TRBV30	TRBJ1-2	TGTGCCTGGAGTGTAGGGCACGGCGGCTACACCTTC	CAWSVGHGGYTF
.	.	TRBV2	TRBJ1-5	TGTGCCAGCAGTCGGGGACCGATTAGCAATCAGCCCCAGCATTTT	CASSRGPISNQPQHF
.	.	TRBV12-3/TRBV12-4	TRBJ1-1	TGTGCCAGCAGCTTTGACGGAACGGCTGAAGCTTTCTTT	CASSFDGTAEAFF
.	TRBD2	TRBV28	TRBJ2-5	TGTGCCAGCAGCTCCCCATCTACTAGCGGGTCAAAAGAGACCCAGTACTTC	CASSSPSTSGSKETQYF
.	.	TRBV29-1	TRBJ2-3	TGCAGCGTTGAAACCCATGCAGATACGCAGTATTTT	CSVETHADTQYF
.	.	TRBV7-2	TRBJ2-1	TGTGCCAGCAGCCCTTACAGGGGGGGCTACAATGAGCAGTTCTTC	CASSPYRGGYNEQFF
.	.	TRBV3-1/TRBV3-2	TRBJ2-5	TGTGCCAGCAGCCAAGATTTAGGACACCAAGAGACCCAGTACTTC	CASSQDLGHQETQYF
.	.	TRBV14	TRBJ1-1	TGTGCCAGCAGCCAAATCCCCAGGGCAAACACTGAAGCTTTCTTT	CASSQIPRANTEAFF
.	.	TRBV5-1	TRBJ1-5	TGCGCCAGCAGCCCCGATAGCAATCAGCCCCAGCATTTT	CASSPDSNQPQHF
.	.	TRBV27	TRBJ1-6	TGTGCCAGCATTCAGACCGGGACCCATAATTCACCCCTCCACTTT	CASIQTGTHNSPLHF
.	.	TRBV6-5	TRBJ1-2	TGTGCCAGCAGTCCAAGGGGGGACGGCGATGGCTACACCTTC	CASSPRGDGDGYTF
.	.	TRBV12-3/TRBV12-4	TRBJ1-5	TGTGCCAGCCTGGGACACTTCAATCAGCCCCAGCATTTT	CASLGHFNQPQHF
few	.	TRBV28	TRBJ1-2	TGTGCCAGCAAGAACGGAGTATTAGATGGCTACACCTTC	CASKNGVLDGYTF
.	.	TRBV28	TRBJ1-2	TGTGCCAGCAGTTTATCGACGACGAGGGGCTACACCTTC	CASSLSTTRGYTF
.	.	TRBV29-1	TRBJ1-3	TGCAGCGCTCAGAACTCTGGAAACACCATATATTTT	CSAQNSGNTIYF
.	.	TRBV4-3	TRBJ1-2	TGCGCCAGCAGCCAAGATGGCGGACAGACCAACTATGGCTACACCTTC	CASSQDGGQTNYGYTF
few	.	TRBV19	TRBJ1-4	TGTGCCAGTAGTTGGAGCGCTAATGAAAAACTGTTTTTT	CASSWSANEKLFF
.	.	TRBV2	TRBJ2-5	TGTGCCAGCGTAGAGTCCGGTAGGGGTGGCCAGTACTTC	CASVESGRGGQYF
.	.	TRBV27	TRBJ1-2	TGTGCCAGCAGTTTATCGCGTCCAGGGTTAGGGTATGGCTACACCTTC	CASSLSRPGLGYGYTF
.	.	TRBV2	TRBJ2-5	TGTGCCAGCAGGGTGTACTTGGAGGAGACCCAGTACTTC	CASRVYLEETQYF
.	.	TRBV5-5	TRBJ1-6	TGTGCCAGCAGCCCCGCCGAGGGGGTGGCATATAATTCACCCCTCCACTTT	CASSPAEGVAYNSPLHF
few	TRBD1	TRBV9	TRBJ1-3	TGTGCCAGCAGCACCCGGACAGGGATAAACACCATATATTTT	CASSTRTGINTIYF
.	TRBD2	TRBV5-1	TRBJ2-3	TGCGCCAGCAGCTTTTCGACTAGCGTGAAGGTTACAGATACGCAGTATTTT	CASSFSTSVKVTDTQYF
.	.	TRBV5-1	TRBJ2-2	TGCGCCAGCAGCTTGGAAGACTCCCCCTACACCGGGGAGCTGTTTTTT	CASSLEDSPYTGELFF
once	.	TRBV9	TRBJ1-1	TGTGCCAGCAGCGTAGCTCCGGCAGGGAGAGGGAACACTGAAGCTTTCTTT	CASSVAPAGRGNTEAFF
.	.	TRBV28	TRBJ2-6	TGTGCCAGCAGTTCCCCGGGAACTGGGGCCAACGTCCTGACTTTC	CASSSPGTGANVLTF
few	.	TRBV9	TRBJ2-2	TGTGCCAGCAGCGTTAACCGGGACACCTCGAACACCGGGGAGCTGTTTTTT	CASSVNRDTSNTGELFF
.	.	TRBV19	TRBJ2-5	TGTGCCAGTAGTATCATGGACGGACCTGGGACCCAGTACTTC	CASSIMDGPGTQYF
.	TRBD1	TRBV11-3	TRBJ2-6	TGTGCCAGCAGCTTAGGGGCCTGGGACAGGGGGACTGGGGCCAACGTCCTGACTTTC	CASSLGAWDRGTGANVLTF
.	.	TRBV5-4	TRBJ2-7	TGTGCCAGCAGCTCAAGGTCCCGGTCGATGGGTTCCTACGAGCAGTACTTC	CASSSRSRSMGSYEQYF
.	.	TRBV11-2	TRBJ2-7	TGTGCCAGCAGCCTCCCGGGTGGTGTCAGGGGCTACGAGCAGTACTTC	CASSLPGGVRGYEQYF
.	.	TRBV25-1	TRBJ1-4	TGTGCCAGCAGTGAATCGGTCGGGGAAAAACTGTTTTTT	CASSESVGEKLFF
few	.	TRBV2	TRBJ2-2	TGTGCCAGCAGCGCCACTGCGGGGACGAACACCGGGGAGCTGTTTTTT	CASSATAGTNTGELFF
.	.	TRBV30	TRBJ2-2	TGTGCCTGGAGTGTACAGATCCTCTCGAACACCGGGGAGCTGTTTTTT	CAWSVQILSNTGELFF
.	TRBD1	TRBV4-3	TRBJ1-2	TGCGCCAGCAGCCGACAGACAGGGGTCTATGGCTACACCTTC	CASSRQTGVYGYTF
.	.	TRBV7-3	TRBJ2-5	TGTGCCAGCAGCTTACAGGGTCGAGAGACCCAGTACTTC	CASSLQGRETQYF
once	.	TRBV18	TRBJ2-7	TGTGCCAGCTCACCTGGGTTAAGCAGGGGAAGCTCCTACGAGCAGTACTTC	CASSPGLSRGSSYEQYF
.	.	TRBV7-2	TRBJ2-7	TGTGCCAGCAGCCGAAAGGGCCCCTACGAGCAGTACTTC	CASSRKGPYEQYF
few	.	TRBV7-9	TRBJ1-5	TGTGCCAGCAGCTCTACAGGGAACTATCAGCCCCAGCATTTT	CASSSTGNYQPQHF
once	.	TRBV7-9	TRBJ2-1	TGTGCCAGCAGCTCACCCGAGGTTCACAGGTTCCATGAGCAGTTCTTC	CASSSPEVHRFHEQFF
.	.	TRBV19	TRBJ1-6	TGTGCCAGTAGGGGCGGGACGGCCGGGACCCGAAATTCACCCCTCCACTTT	CASRGGTAGTRNSPLHF
.	.	TRBV2	TRBJ2-5	TGTGCCAGCAGGCCCGGACGGAACCAAGAGACCCAGTACTTC	CASRPGRNQETQYF
.	TRBD2	TRBV3-1/TRBV3-2	TRBJ2-3	TGTGCCAGCAGCCCTCGCTGGGAAGATGGTGAAGTAGCGGGAGTTTTACCAGATACGCAGTATTTT	CASSPRWEDGEVAGVLPDTQYF